This T cell receptor beta chain was retrieved from a study of blood T cell repertoires in COVID-19. V trimming: 1 base; J trimming: 2 bases; junction bases outside the gene matches: 1. This CDR3 region has 14 residues. Germline lookup yields CDR1 MNHNS and CDR2 SASEGT. Sequencing used immunoSEQ multiplex PCR; TCRdb keeps in-frame clones, though not all of them. The table shows over 100,000 clones, with about 81% occurring only once. This TCR derives from a man between 65 and 85 years old with acute or convalescent COVID-19. The chain is built from TRBV6-1 and TRBJ1-2; 7 bases line up with TRBD1. Sequencing input: peripheral blood. The chain's CDR3 is CASSEEGQNYGYTF. Written as DNA, the CDR3 is TGTGCCAGCAGTGAAGAGGGACAGAACTATGGCTACACCTTC.